This T cell receptor (beta chain) derives from a study of cytomegalovirus exposure and HLA in healthy donors. On this clone itself: Its antigen is unidentified.

Study outcomes and limitations: The Asian-associated ancestry cluster reportedly had fewer N-insertions than the approximately 670-donor mean in a later analysis. Per a later analysis, HLA-associated TCR beta chains showed more clonal expansion than other, equally common TCR beta chains. Using the classifier, cytomegalovirus status was reportedly diagnosed with high specificity and sensitivity.

The PCR contained 60 Vbeta and 13 Jbeta primers. Only in-frame clones appear in the TCRdb table, and some are missing; sequencing was by immunoSEQ multiplex PCR. The data show 100,000 to 150,000 clones, with about three quarters seen just once and 3% to 4.5% held by the top ten. The sequence was obtained from a man aged 30 to 39 in good health and CMV-seronegative. Sample: PBMCs.

The CDR3 DNA follows: TGTGCCAGTAGTCCCGGGACACTTCCCTACGAGCAGTACTTC. Encoded protein: CASSPGTLPYEQYF. The gene calls are TRBV19 and TRBJ2-7; possible D gene TRBD1, 6 bases. The ends were cut back, 5 bases at V and 2 bases at J, with 13 bases in the middle. Germline V gives CDR1 LNHDA, CDR2 SQIVND (reference sequence). This CDR3 contains 14 residues.